This TCR beta chain was found in a study of blood T cell repertoires in COVID-19. Study summary: Acute-phase and convalescent COVID-19 samples originated in the United States, Italy and Spain. T cells, B-cell-depleted T cells, or PBMCs supplied cDNA or gDNA.

V gave up 3 bases and J gave up 2 bases, with 11 bases separating them. This CDR3 comprises 14 residues. From germline, CDR1 is MNHEY and CDR2 SMNVEV (reference sequence). The authors' processing: Reference gene primer amplification in the assay estimated nucleated cell counts. Sequenced by immunoSEQ multiplex PCR; TCRdb stores in-frame clones only, minus some. The DNA was the basis for D and trimming; V, J and clone size are from that table. This sample has approximately 31,000 clones, with around 87% found just once. The sequencing sample was made of peripheral blood. The source is a man in his sixties with active COVID-19. The genes are TRBV27 and TRBJ2-7, with D possibly TRBD1 on 5 matching bases. The CDR3 loop reads CASSLDGQTYEQYF. CDR3 DNA sequence: TGTGCCAGCAGTTTGGACGGACAAACCTACGAGCAGTACTTC.